This T cell receptor (beta chain) was sequenced in a study of glioma-infiltrating T cells after dendritic cell vaccination. Across the study: Patients received autologous tumor lysate-pulsed dendritic cell vaccination between 2003 and 2012.

Libraries were prepared by immunoSEQ multiplex PCR; TCRdb keeps only in-frame clonotypes and omits some of them. The data contain about 64,000 clones, approximately 89% of them singletons. CDR3 length: 18 amino acids. Germline trimming cut 3 bases from V and 4 bases from J; bases unmatched to any gene: 19. Germline V gives CDR1 GTSNPN, CDR2 SVGIG (reference sequence). Time point of the sample: after dendritic cell vaccination, including at tumor progression/relapse. Isocitrate dehydrogenase mutation was absent in all glioblastoma patients. V is TRBV30 and J is TRBJ1-1; 8 positions agree with TRBD1. The clonotype originates from a human donor with glioblastoma. This material consisted of blood, taken after dendritic cell vaccination. CDR3 coding DNA: TGTGCCTGGAGGGGGTGGGACAGGTTGCAACTCGGTGCCACTGAAGCTTTCTTT. Protein sequence: CAWRGWDRLQLGATEAFF.